This T cell receptor beta chain was recorded in a study of T cell responses to AZD1222 COVID-19 vaccine. The CDR3 runs to 15 residues. Germline V gene lookup returns CDR1 MDHEN and CDR2 SYDVKM. V shed 4 bases and J shed 2 bases, with 14 bases lying between them. Profiled with immunoSEQ multiplex PCR; TCRdb holds only in-frame clones, not every one. The repertoire has roughly 140,000 clones, about 90% of them found once; the top ten carry under 5.5%. As for this clone: Its antigen is still unknown.

Points from the study as a whole: Researchers report vaccine-associated CD4 TCRs spanning spike, with dominance at 160-218 and 743-854.

V is TRBV28 and J is TRBJ1-1, with D unresolved. The TCR originated in an adult in good health. This material consisted of peripheral blood, taken on day 0 of AZD1222 vaccination. Here the CDR3 DNA reads TGTGCCAGCAGTTCTTTGAATGGGCCAAACACTGAAGCTTTCTTT. This codes for CASSSLNGPNTEAFF.